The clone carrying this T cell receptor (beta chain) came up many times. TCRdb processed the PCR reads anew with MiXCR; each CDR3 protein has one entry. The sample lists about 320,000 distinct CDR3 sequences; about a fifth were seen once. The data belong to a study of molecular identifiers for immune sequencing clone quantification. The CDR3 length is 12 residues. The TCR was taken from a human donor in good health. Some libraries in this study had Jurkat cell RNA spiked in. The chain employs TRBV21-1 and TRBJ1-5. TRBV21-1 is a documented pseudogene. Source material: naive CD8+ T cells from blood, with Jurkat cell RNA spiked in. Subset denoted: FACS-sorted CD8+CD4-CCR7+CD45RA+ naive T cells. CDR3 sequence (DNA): TGTGCCAGCAGCGCGCAGGGAGGTCCCCAGCATTTT. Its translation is CASSAQGGPQHF.